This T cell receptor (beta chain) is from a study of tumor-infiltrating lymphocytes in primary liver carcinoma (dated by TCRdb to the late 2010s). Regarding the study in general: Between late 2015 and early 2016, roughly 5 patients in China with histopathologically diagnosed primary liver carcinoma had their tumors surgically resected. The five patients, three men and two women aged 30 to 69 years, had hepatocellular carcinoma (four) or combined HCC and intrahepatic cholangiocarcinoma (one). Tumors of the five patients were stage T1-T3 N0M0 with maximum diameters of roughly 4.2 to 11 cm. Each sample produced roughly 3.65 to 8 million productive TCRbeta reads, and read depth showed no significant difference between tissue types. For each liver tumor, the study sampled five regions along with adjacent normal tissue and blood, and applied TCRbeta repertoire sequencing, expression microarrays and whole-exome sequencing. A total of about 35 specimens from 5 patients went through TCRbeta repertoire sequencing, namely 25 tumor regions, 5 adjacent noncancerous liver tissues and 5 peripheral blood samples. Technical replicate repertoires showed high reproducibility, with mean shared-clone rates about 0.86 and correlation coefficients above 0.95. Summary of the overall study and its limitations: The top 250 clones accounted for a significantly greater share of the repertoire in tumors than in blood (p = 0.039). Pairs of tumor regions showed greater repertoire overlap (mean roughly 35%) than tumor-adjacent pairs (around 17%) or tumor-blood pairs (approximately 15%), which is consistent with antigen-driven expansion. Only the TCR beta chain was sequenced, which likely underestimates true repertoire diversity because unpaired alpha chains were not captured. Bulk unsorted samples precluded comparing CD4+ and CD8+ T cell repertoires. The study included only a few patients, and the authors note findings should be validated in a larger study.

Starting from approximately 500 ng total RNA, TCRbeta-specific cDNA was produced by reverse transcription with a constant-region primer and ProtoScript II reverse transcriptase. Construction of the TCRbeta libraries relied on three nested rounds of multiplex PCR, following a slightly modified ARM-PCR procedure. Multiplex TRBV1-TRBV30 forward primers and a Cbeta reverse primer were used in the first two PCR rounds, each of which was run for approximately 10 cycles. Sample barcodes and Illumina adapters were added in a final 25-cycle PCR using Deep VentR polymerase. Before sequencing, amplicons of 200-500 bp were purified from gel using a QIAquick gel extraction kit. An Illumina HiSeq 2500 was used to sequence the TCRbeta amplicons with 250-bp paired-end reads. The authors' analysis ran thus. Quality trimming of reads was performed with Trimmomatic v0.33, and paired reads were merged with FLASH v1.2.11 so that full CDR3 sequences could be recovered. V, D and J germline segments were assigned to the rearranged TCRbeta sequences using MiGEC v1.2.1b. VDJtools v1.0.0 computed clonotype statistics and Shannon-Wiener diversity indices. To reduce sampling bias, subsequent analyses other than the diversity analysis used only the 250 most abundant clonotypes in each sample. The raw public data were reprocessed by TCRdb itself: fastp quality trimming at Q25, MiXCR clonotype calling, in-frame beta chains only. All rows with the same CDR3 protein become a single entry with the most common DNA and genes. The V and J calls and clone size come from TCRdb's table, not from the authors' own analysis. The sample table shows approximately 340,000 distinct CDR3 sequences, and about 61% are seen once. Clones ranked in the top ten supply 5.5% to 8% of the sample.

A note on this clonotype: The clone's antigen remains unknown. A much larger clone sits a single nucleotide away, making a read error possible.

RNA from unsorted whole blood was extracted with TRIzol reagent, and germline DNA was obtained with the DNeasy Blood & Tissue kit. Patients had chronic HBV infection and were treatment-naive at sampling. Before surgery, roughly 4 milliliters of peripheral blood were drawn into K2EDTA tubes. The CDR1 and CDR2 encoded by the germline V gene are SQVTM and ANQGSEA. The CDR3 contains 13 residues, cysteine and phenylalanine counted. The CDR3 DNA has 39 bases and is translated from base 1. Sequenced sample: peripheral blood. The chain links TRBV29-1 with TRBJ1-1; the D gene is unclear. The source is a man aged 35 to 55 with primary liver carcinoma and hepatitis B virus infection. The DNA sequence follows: TGCAGCGTTGCGAGCAGTTTGAACGCTGAAGCTTTCTTT. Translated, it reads CSVASSLNAEAFF.